This TCR beta chain was sequenced in a study of T cells in Graves' hyperthyroidism and ophthalmopathy. Study-wide context: Pretreatment peripheral blood was obtained at initial diagnosis. Study observations and caveats: The model's output predicted ophthalmopathy at a median of roughly 6.9 months prior to onset. Within blood appeared most thyroid clonotypes that had expanded above 0.001.

Using RNA transcripts as the source, TCR beta CDR3 regions were amplified. HTBI primers were used for first-round RT-PCR of the TCR CDR3. TCRdb re-called the multiplex PCR reads through MiXCR, storing one row per CDR3 protein. The sample lists over 400,000 distinct CDR3 sequences, roughly 23% occurring once. Exclusion criteria comprised uncontrolled infection, other autoimmune disease, pregnancy or lactation. Of note for this clonotype: What it recognizes is unknown.

The germline gives CDR1 SEHNR, CDR2 FQNEAQ (reference sequence). This CDR3 has 15 residues. V lost 7 bases and J lost 3, with 17 bases in between. Sequencing was performed on blood. The sequence derives from a woman in her 70s with Graves' ophthalmopathy. The chain joins TRBV7-9 to TRBJ2-3, with D uncertain. The CDR3 DNA follows: TGTGCCAGCACCCCCCAGCTACTTAAAACAGATACGCAGTATTTT. Its protein product is CASTPQLLKTDTQYF. The whole variable domain, filled in from reference TRBV7-9 and TRBJ2-3, reads DTGVSQNPRHKITKRGQNVTFRCDPISEHNRLYWYRQTLGQGPEFLTYFQNEAQLEKSRLLSDRFSAERPKGSFSTLEIQRTEQGDSAMYLCASTPQLLKTDTQYFGPGTRLTVL.